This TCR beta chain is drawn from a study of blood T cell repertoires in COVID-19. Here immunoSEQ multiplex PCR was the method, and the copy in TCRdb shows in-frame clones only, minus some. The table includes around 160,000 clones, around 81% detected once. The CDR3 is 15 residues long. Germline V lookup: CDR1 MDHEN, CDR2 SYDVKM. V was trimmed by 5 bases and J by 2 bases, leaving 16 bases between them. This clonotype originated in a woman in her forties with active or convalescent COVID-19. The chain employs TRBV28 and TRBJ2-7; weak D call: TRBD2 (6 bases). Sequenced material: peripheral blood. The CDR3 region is CASSQASGGTYEQYF. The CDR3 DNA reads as TGTGCCAGCAGTCAAGCGTCAGGAGGGACCTACGAGCAGTACTTC.